The 9 T cell receptor beta chains below all came from one sample that was sequenced in a study of shared clonotypes between healthy human individuals. Sequencing was performed with immunoSEQ multiplex PCR; in TCRdb, only in-frame clones are kept and a portion is missing. Of about 2 million clones in the sample, about 95% are singletons; the top ten hold more than 0.95%. CD45RO-negative cells were positively selected for CCR7, leaving out terminally differentiated effector memory CD45RA+ cells. Sequencing was carried out using naive CD8+ T cells sorted from blood. These receptors were collected from a young man in good health.

V and J are TRBV11-2 and TRBJ2-5, with TRBD1 matching over 10 bases. The ends lost 4 bases at V and 1 base at J; junction bases unmatched: 6. Germline CDR1 is SGHAT and CDR2 is FQNNGV. The CDR3 is made up of 16 amino acids. CDR3 sequence reads: CASSSSGTGAQETQYF. DNA for the CDR3: TGTGCCAGCAGCTCCTCCGGGACAGGGGCCCAAGAGACCCAGTACTTC. The whole variable domain, remainder taken from reference TRBV11-2 and TRBJ2-5, is EAGVAQSPRYKIIEKRQSVAFWCNPISGHATLYWYQQILGQGPKLLIQFQNNGVVDDSQLPKDRFSAERLKGVDSTLKIQPAKLEDSAVYLCASSSSGTGAQETQYFGPGTRLLVL.

The chain combines TRBV27 with TRBJ1-2; no firm D call. Germline-derived CDR1 and CDR2 are MNHEY and SMNVEV (reference sequence). Between the trimmed V and J ends, which lost 3 bases and 2 bases, there was a span of 10 bases. This CDR3 is built from 14 residues. The CDR3 loop is CASSFDIANYGYTF. In DNA, the CDR3 is TGTGCCAGCAGTTTTGACATAGCCAACTATGGCTACACCTTC.

The chain recombines TRBV19 with TRBJ2-1; TRBD1 matches at 9 bases. Trimming took 1 base from V and 5 from J; bases not matched to a gene: 9. This CDR3 spans 17 amino acids. CDR1 is LNHDA, CDR2 SQIVND, per germline (reference sequence). This CDR3 reads CASSIVGLQGANNEQFF. In nucleotides, the CDR3 is TGTGCCAGTAGTATAGTCGGTCTACAGGGGGCAAACAATGAGCAGTTCTTC. Full variable domain (remainder filled in from reference TRBV19 and TRBJ2-1): DGGITQSPKYLFRKEGQNVTLSCEQNLNHDAMYWYRQDPGQGLRLIYYSQIVNDFQKGDIAEGYSVSREKKESFPLTVTSAQKNPTAFYLCASSIVGLQGANNEQFFGPGTRLTVL.

This chain uses TRBV6-6 with TRBJ2-3; perhaps TRBD2 as D (6 bases). Deletions cut 10 bases from V and 0 bases from J, with 20 bases between. This CDR3 contains 16 residues. CDR1 and CDR2 (germline): MNHNY, SVGAGI (reference sequence). CDR3 sequence: CATPPFPTRSTDTQYF. The CDR3 nucleotides read TGTGCCACGCCCCCTTTCCCGACTAGAAGCACAGATACGCAGTATTTT.

A note on this clone: The CDR3 end shows no conserved phenylalanine or tryptophan, and so a read error is likely. Because the CDR3's place on the DNA is in doubt, the DNA is left out and the CDR3 is given as listed by TCRdb. This chain links TRBV2 with TRBJ2-7; TRBD2 is the table's D call and was not checked against the DNA. The CDR3 has 8 residues if both end residues are counted. Germline V gene data show CDR1 as SNHLY and CDR2 as FYNNEI. The CDR3 reads CASSRPST.

The rearrangement links TRBV5-1 to TRBJ2-1; TRBD1 might be the D (5 bases). Germline V CDR1 and CDR2: SGHRS, YFSETQ. V was shortened by 4 bases and J by 7 bases, with 15 bases between the two germline ends. This CDR3 is 14 amino acids long. The CDR3 nucleotides read TGCGCCAGCAGCCTCGACAGCCTTGGAAATGAGCAGTTCTTC. Translated, it gives CASSLDSLGNEQFF.

The chain uses TRBV7-9 and TRBJ2-1; 7 bases line up with TRBD1. CDR1 and CDR2 (germline): SEHNR, FQNEAQ (reference sequence). The CDR3 loop spans 12 amino acids. V shed 5 bases and J 9 bases; nucleotides not matched to a gene: 4. In nucleotides, the CDR3 is TGTGCCAGCAGCCTGACAGGGTTTGAGCAGTTCTTC. Its translation is CASSLTGFEQFF.

The count of this clone is one. The J gene is TRBJ2-2, the V gene TRBV28; D may be TRBD1 (5 bases). Germline-derived CDR1 and CDR2 are MDHEN and SYDVKM. CDR3 length equals 16 residues. Trimming removed 6 bases from V and 3 bases from J, with 17 bases in between. The CDR3 is CASRVDWSTDTGELFF. In nucleotides, the CDR3 is TGTGCCAGCAGAGTTGATTGGTCGACAGACACCGGGGAGCTGTTTTTT.

A note on this clone: The identical CDR3 is also encoded by other nucleotide sequences in the sample. CDR3 sequence: CASSGTDSYEQYF. CDR3 DNA sequence: TGTGCCAGCAGTGGGACAGACTCCTACGAGCAGTACTTC. The V gene is TRBV6-1, the J gene TRBJ2-7; D is perhaps TRBD1 (6 bases). Germline V CDR1 and CDR2: MNHNS, SASEGT. CDR3 length: 13 residues. Trimming removed 4 bases from V and 0 bases from J, with 7 bases in between.